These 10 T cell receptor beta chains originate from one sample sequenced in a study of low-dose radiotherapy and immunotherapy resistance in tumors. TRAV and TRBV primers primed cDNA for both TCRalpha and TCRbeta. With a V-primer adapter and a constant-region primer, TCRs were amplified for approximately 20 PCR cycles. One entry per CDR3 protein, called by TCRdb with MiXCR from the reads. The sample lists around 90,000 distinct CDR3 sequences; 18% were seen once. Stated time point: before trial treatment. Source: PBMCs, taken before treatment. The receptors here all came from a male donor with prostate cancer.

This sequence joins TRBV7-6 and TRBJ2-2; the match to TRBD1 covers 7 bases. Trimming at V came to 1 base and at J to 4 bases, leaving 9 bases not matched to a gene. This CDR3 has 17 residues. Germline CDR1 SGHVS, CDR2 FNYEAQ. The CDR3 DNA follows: TGTGCCAGCAGCTTAGGGCCCGACAGGGCCGGCACCGGGGAGCTGTTTTTT. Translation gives CASSLGPDRAGTGELFF.

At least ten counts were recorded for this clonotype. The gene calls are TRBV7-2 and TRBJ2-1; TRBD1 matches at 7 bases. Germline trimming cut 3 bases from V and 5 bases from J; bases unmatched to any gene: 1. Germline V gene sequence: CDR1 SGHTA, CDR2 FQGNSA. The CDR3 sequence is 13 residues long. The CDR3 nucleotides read TGTGCCAGCAGCTTGGACAGGAACAATGAGCAGTTCTTC. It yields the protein CASSLDRNNEQFF. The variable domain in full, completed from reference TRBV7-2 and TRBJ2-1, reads GAGVSQSPSNKVTEKGKDVELRCDPISGHTALYWYRQSLGQGLEFLIYFQGNSAPDKSGLPSDRFSAERTGGSVSTLTIQRTQQEDSAVYLCASSLDRNNEQFFGPGTRLTVL.

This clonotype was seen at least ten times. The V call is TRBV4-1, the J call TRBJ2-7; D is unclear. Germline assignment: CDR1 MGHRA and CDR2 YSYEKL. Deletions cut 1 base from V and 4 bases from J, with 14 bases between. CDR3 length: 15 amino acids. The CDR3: CASSQGADLGYEQYF. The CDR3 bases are TGCGCCAGCAGCCAAGGGGCTGACCTGGGATACGAGCAGTACTTC.

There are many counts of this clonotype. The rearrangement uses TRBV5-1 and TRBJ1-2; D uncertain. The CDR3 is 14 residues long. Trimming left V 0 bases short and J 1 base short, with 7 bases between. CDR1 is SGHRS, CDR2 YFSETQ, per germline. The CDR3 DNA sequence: TGCGCCAGCAGCTTGGAGGGATATAACTATGGCTACACCTTC. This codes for CASSLEGYNYGYTF.

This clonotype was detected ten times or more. Here the CDR3 DNA reads TGTGCCAGCAGTCCATACAGGATGATCACAGATACGCAGTATTTT. Protein sequence: CASSPYRMITDTQYF. The gene calls are TRBV6-2 or TRBV6-3 and TRBJ2-3; weak D call: TRBD1 (5 bases). Trimming stripped 5 bases from V and 2 bases from J, with 14 bases between. The CDR3 covers 15 residues. Germline CDR1 and CDR2: MNHEY and SVGEGT.

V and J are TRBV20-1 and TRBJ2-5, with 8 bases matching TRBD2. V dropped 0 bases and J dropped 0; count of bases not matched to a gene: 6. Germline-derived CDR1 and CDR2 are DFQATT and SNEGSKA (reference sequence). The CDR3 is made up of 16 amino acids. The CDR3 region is CSARDTSGGHQETQYF. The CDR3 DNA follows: TGCAGTGCTAGAGATACAAGCGGGGGCCACCAAGAGACCCAGTACTTC.

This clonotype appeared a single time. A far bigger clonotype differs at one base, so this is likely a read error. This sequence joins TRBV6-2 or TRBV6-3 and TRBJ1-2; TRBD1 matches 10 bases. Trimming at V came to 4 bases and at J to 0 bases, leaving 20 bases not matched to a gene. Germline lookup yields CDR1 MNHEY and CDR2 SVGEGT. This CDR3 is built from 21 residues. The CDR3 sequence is CASSWPCPTGQGEPANYGYTF. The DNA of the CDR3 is TGTGCCAGCAGTTGGCCATGCCCGACCGGACAGGGGGAGCCTGCTAACTATGGCTACACCTTC.

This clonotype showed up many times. CDR3: CASQVLSTSTDTQYF. CDR3 nucleotides: TGTGCCAGCCAGGTACTATCCACTAGCACAGATACGCAGTATTTT. The V gene is TRBV6-1, the J gene TRBJ2-3; D not resolved. CDR3 size: 15 residues. The germline V gene encodes CDR1 MNHNS and CDR2 SASEGT. The V end lost 8 bases, the J end lost 0 bases, and 15 bases lay between the germline ends.

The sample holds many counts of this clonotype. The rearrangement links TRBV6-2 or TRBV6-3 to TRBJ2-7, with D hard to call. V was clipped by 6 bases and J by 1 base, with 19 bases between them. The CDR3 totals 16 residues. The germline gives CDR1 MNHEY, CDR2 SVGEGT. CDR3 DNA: TGTGCCAGCAGATCGGAGCGCTTACACCATTCCTACGAGCAGTACTTC. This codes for CASRSERLHHSYEQYF.

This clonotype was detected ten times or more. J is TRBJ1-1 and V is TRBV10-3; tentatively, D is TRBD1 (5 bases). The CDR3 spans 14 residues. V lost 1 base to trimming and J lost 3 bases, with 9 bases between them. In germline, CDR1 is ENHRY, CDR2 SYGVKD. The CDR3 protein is CAISELGVDTEAFF. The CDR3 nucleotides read TGTGCCATCAGTGAGTTAGGGGTGGACACTGAAGCTTTCTTT.